This T cell receptor (beta chain) was obtained from a study of blood T cell repertoires in COVID-19. Whole-study context: Sites across the United States, Italy and Spain contributed samples from acute and convalescent COVID-19. The analysed material was cDNA or gDNA that came from T cells, B-cell-depleted T cells, or PBMCs.

This CDR3 is 14 amino acids long. Germline V gene data show CDR1 as SGHDN and CDR2 as FVKESK. Trimming took off 2 bases at V and 4 bases at J, with 8 bases between the two ends. Only in-frame clones appear in the TCRdb table, and some are missing; sequencing was by immunoSEQ multiplex PCR. The repertoire consists of under 300,000 clones, with around 90% occurring once and the leading ten covering approximately 2%. The J gene is TRBJ2-2, the V gene TRBV14; TRBD1 is a possible D gene (6 bases). The source of this sequence is a man aged 45-60 years with acute or convalescent COVID-19. The sequenced sample was peripheral blood. CDR3 sequence: CASSQMGATGELFF. The CDR3 DNA sequence: TGTGCCAGCAGCCAAATGGGGGCCACCGGGGAGCTGTTTTTT.